These T cell receptor beta chains were read from a single sample in a study of identical twins. One entry per CDR3 protein, called by TCRdb with MiXCR from the 5' RACE reads. The sample lists about 890,000 distinct CDR3 sequences; over 9% were seen once. These data were also reused for a study on yellow fever vaccine responses in identical twins.

The sequenced sample was PBMCs. The source of these receptors is a woman aged 18-29 years in good health. Each CDR3 is given with its conserved first and last residue. A D gene is named only where the DNA matches it firmly. For some rows the clone size is stated as once, few or many, or as a class when expanded; others skip it.

size	D	V	J	CDR3	DNA
few	TRBD1	TRBV12-5	TRBJ1-5	CASGMGQGPQPQHF	TGTGCTAGTGGCATGGGACAGGGGCCTCAGCCCCAGCATTTT
few	-	TRBV5-6	TRBJ1-5	CASSSAGTGQPQHF	TGTGCCAGCAGCTCCGCAGGGACGGGTCAGCCCCAGCATTTT
-	-	TRBV7-8	TRBJ1-5	CASSFWVSSNQPQHF	TGTGCCAGCAGCTTTTGGGTTAGTAGCAATCAGCCCCAGCATTTT
-	TRBD1	TRBV20-1	TRBJ2-7	CSATQGADEQYF	TGCAGTGCAACACAGGGGGCGGACGAGCAGTACTTC
-	TRBD2	TRBV15	TRBJ2-1	CATSLLAGDNEQFF	TGTGCCACCAGCCTTCTAGCGGGAGACAATGAGCAGTTCTTC
few	TRBD2	TRBV20-1	TRBJ2-3	CSARDGGGPTDTQYF	TGCAGTGCTAGAGATGGGGGGGGACCCACAGATACGCAGTATTTT
few	-	TRBV10-3	TRBJ2-1	CAISADSLSSYNEQFF	TGTGCCATCAGTGCGGACTCCCTGAGCTCCTACAATGAGCAGTTCTTC
few	-	TRBV10-2	TRBJ1-5	CASSSAGTSNQPQHF	TGCGCCAGCAGTTCGGCCGGGACCTCCAATCAGCCCCAGCATTTT
many	TRBD2	TRBV5-1	TRBJ2-1	CASSPPLAHTYNEQFF	TGCGCCAGCAGCCCCCCACTAGCGCATACCTACAATGAGCAGTTCTTC
many	-	TRBV28	TRBJ2-1	CASSPPGSSYNEQFF	TGTGCCAGCAGTCCCCCGGGGAGCTCCTACAATGAGCAGTTCTTC
few	-	TRBV12-3/TRBV12-4	TRBJ2-5	CASSPRDGTPARCF	TGTGCCAGCAGCCCCCGGGACGGGACCCCGGCGCGTTGCTTC
few	TRBD1	TRBV13	TRBJ1-1	CASSRGQGDTEAFF	TGTGCCAGCAGCCGAGGACAGGGGGACACTGAAGCTTTCTTT
-	TRBD2	TRBV11-2	TRBJ2-7	CASSYRLAGAFSYEQYF	TGTGCCAGCAGCTACCGACTAGCGGGAGCCTTCTCCTACGAGCAGTACTTC
-	TRBD2	TRBV18	TRBJ2-1	CASSPREGEQFF	TGTGCCAGCTCACCACGGGAGGGTGAGCAGTTCTTC
-	-	TRBV28	TRBJ2-2	CASSFWRGNTGELFF	TGTGCCAGCAGTTTTTGGCGGGGGAACACCGGGGAGCTGTTTTTT
few	-	TRBV12-3/TRBV12-4	TRBJ2-4	CASSPPRAVAKNIQYF	TGTGCCAGCAGCCCCCCCAGGGCCGTGGCCAAAAACATTCAGTACTTC
-	TRBD1	TRBV4-1	TRBJ2-1	CASSQAPTGGAGNTYEQFF	TGCGCCAGCAGCCAAGCTCCTACAGGGGGCGCGGGGAACACATATGAGCAGTTCTTC
few	-	TRBV14	TRBJ2-5	CASSQTEGPLTGETQYF	TGTGCCAGCAGCCAAACAGAAGGGCCTCTGACGGGGGAGACCCAGTACTTC
few	TRBD1	TRBV2	TRBJ2-1	CASSAIYRDSRPTYNEQFF	TGTGCCAGCAGTGCGATTTACCGGGACAGCCGCCCGACATACAATGAGCAGTTCTTC
many	-	TRBV7-9	TRBJ1-2	CASSSSNYGYTF	TGTGCCAGCAGCTCCAGCAACTATGGCTACACCTTC
many	-	TRBV5-1	TRBJ2-7	CASSADRITYEQYF	TGCGCCAGCAGCGCCGACAGGATTACCTACGAGCAGTACTTC
-	-	TRBV6-4	TRBJ1-2	CASTGGSGQRKENTF	TGTGCCAGCACCGGAGGGTCGGGACAACGAAAGGAAAACACCTTC
few	TRBD1	TRBV9	TRBJ2-7	CASSGGTGGGEQYF	TGTGCCAGCAGCGGTGGGACAGGGGGTGGCGAGCAGTACTTC
once	TRBD1	TRBV12-3/TRBV12-4	TRBJ2-1	CASSWPGQGNNEQFF	TGTGCCAGCAGTTGGCCGGGACAGGGCAACAATGAGCAGTTCTTC